This T cell receptor beta chain was sequenced in a study of blood T cell repertoires in COVID-19. Study context: Italy, Spain and the United States were the sources of the convalescent and acute COVID-19 samples. Nucleic acid was either cDNA or gDNA, and it came from T cells, B-cell-depleted T cells, or PBMCs.

The CDR3 sequence is 14 residues long. Germline values: CDR1 MGHDK, CDR2 SYGVNS. The junction had 6 bases not matched to a gene; V was cut back by 9 bases and J by 3 bases. Authors' data handling: Amplification of reference gene primers was used by the study to estimate nucleated cell counts. Generated by immunoSEQ multiplex PCR, the TCRdb table keeps only in-frame clones and is missing some. V, J and clone size reflect that table, while D and trimming were determined from the DNA. The sample has 250,000 to 300,000 clones, around 88% seen once; the top ten hold about 5.7%. The sample consisted of peripheral blood. This clonotype was obtained from an elderly man with acute or convalescent COVID-19. The V gene is TRBV25-1, the J gene TRBJ2-1; 9 bases are a match to TRBD2. The CDR3 sequence: CASQAGGDYNEQFF. The CDR3 DNA reads as TGTGCCAGTCAAGCGGGAGGAGACTACAATGAGCAGTTCTTC.